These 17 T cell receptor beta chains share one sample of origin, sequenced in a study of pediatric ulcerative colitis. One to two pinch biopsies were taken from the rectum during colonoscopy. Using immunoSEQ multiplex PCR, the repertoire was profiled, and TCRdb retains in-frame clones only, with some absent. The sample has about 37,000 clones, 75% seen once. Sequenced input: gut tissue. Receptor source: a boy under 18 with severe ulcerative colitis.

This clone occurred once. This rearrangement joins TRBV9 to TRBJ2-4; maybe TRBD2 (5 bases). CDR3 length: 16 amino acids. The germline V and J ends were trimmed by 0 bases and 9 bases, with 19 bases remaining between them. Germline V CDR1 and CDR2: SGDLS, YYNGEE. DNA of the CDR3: TGTGCCAGCAGCGTAGAGGGAGAGGTTGAGATAGCCATTCAGTACTTC. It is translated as CASSVEGEVEIAIQYF.

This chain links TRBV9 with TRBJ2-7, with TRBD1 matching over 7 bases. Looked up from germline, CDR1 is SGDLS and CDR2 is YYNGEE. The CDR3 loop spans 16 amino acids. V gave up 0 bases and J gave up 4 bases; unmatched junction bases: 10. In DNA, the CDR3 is TGTGCCAGCAGCGTAGAGGGGTCAGGGGGACCATACGAGCAGTACTTC. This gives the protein CASSVEGSGGPYEQYF.

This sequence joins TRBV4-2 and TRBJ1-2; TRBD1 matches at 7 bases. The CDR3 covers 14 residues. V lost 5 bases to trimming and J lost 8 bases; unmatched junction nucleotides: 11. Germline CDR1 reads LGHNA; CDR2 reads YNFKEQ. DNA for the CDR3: TGTGCCAGCAGCGACGGGACAGACTGGGAAGGCTACACCTTC. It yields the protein CASSDGTDWEGYTF.

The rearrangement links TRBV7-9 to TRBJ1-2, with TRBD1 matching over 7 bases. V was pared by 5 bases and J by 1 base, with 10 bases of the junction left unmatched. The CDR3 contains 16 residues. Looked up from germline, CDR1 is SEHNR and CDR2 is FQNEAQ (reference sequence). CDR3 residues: CASSPKGQRDNYGYTF. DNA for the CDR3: TGTGCCAGCAGCCCAAAGGGACAGAGAGATAACTATGGCTACACCTTC. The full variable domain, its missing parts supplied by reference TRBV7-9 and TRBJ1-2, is DTGVSQNPRHKITKRGQNVTFRCDPISEHNRLYWYRQTLGQGPEFLTYFQNEAQLEKSRLLSDRFSAERPKGSFSTLEIQRTEQGDSAMYLCASSPKGQRDNYGYTFGSGTRLTVV.

CDR3 amino acids: CASSLAAGYEQYF. The CDR3 DNA follows: TGTGCCAGCAGCTTGGCCGCAGGCTACGAGCAGTACTTC. The chain employs TRBV5-6 and TRBJ2-7; D not resolved. The CDR3 is made up of 13 amino acids. The V end lost 0 bases, the J end lost 3 bases, and 7 bases lay between the germline ends. CDR1 is SGHDT, CDR2 YYEEEE, per germline.

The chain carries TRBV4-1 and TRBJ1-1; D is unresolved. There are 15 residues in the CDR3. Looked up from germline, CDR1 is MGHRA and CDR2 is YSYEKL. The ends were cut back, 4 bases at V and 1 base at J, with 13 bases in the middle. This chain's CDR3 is CASSPVGRPNTEAFF. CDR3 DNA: TGCGCCAGCAGCCCTGTTGGCAGACCGAACACTGAAGCTTTCTTT.

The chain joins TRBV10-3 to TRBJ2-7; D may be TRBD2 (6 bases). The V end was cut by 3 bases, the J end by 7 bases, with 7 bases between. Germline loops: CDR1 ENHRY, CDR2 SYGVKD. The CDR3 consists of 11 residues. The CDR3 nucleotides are TGTGCCATCAGTGATCGGGGGGAGCAGTACTTC. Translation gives CAISDRGEQYF.

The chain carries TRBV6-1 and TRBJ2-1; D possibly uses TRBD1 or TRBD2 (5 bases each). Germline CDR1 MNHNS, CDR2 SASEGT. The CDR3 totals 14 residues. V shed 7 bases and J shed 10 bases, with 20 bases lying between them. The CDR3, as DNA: TGTGCCAGCATCGAGGGGTGGGGGAAGGGGGAGCAGTTCTTC. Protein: CASIEGWGKGEQFF.

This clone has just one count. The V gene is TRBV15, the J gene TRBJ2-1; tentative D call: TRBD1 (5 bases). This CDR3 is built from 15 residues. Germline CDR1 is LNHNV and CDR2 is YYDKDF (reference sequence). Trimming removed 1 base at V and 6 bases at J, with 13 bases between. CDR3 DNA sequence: TGTGCCACCAGCAGAGCCCAGGCCAGGGTCAATGAGCAGTTCTTC. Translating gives CATSRAQARVNEQFF.

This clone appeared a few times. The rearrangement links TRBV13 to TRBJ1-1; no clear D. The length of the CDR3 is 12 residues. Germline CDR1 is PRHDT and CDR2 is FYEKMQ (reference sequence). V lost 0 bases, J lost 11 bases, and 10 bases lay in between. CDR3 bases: TGTGCCAGCAGCTTAGGCCTGGAGCTGGCTTTCTTT. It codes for CASSLGLELAFF.

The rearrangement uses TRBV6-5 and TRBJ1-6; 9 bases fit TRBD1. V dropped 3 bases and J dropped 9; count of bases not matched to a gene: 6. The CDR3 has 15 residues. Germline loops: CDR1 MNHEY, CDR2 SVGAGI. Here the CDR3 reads CASSYWGQGGSPLHF. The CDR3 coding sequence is TGTGCCAGCAGTTATTGGGGACAGGGCGGTTCACCCCTCCACTTT.

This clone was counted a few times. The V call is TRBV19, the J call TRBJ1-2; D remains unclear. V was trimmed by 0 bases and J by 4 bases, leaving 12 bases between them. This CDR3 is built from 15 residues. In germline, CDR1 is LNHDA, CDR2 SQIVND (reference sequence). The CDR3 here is CASSIDGDTTYGYTF. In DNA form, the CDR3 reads TGTGCCAGTAGTATAGATGGCGACACTACCTATGGCTACACCTTC.

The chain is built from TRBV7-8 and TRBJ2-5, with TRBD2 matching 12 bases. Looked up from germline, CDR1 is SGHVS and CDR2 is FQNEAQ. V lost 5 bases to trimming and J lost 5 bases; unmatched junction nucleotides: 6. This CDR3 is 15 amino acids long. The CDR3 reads CASSRRLAGAETQYF. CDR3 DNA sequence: TGTGCCAGCAGCCGCCGACTAGCGGGGGCCGAGACCCAGTACTTC. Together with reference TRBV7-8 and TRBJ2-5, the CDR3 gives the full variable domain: GAGVSQSPRYKVAKRGQDVALRCDPISGHVSLFWYQQALGQGPEFLTYFQNEAQLDKSGLPSDRFFAERPEGSVSTLKIQRTQQEDSAVYLCASSRRLAGAETQYFGPGTRLLVL.

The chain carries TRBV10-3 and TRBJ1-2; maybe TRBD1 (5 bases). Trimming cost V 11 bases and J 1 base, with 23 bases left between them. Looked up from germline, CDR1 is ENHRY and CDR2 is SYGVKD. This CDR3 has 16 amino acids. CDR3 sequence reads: CAPARGGIGVNYGYTF. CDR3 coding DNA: TGTGCCCCAGCTCGGGGGGGGATTGGGGTTAACTATGGCTACACCTTC.

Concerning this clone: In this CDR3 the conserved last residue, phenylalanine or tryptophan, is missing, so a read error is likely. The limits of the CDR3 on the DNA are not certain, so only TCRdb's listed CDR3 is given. The CDR3 reads CASSFNDRAVFHL. This sequence joins TRBV11-3 and TRBJ1-6; the D segment call TRBD1 is taken from the table without a DNA check. The CDR3 has 13 residues if both end residues are counted. Per germline, CDR1 SGHNT and CDR2 YENEEA.

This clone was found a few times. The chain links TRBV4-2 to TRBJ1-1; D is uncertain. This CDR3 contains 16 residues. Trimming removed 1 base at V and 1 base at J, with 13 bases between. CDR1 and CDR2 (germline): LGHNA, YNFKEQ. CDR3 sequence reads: CASSQGAGLANTEAFF. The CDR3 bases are TGTGCCAGCAGCCAAGGCGCAGGACTAGCGAACACTGAAGCTTTCTTT.

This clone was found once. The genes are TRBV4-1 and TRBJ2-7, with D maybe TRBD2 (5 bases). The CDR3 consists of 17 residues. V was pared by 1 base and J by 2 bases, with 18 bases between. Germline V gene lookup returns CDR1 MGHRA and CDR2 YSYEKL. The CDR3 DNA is TGCGCCAGCAGCCAAGCCCTGATCGGGGTACTGCCCTACGAGCAGTACTTC. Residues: CASSQALIGVLPYEQYF.